The TCR beta chain under discussion was sequenced for a study of blood T cell repertoires in COVID-19. V was shortened by 0 bases and J by 1 base, with 8 bases between the two germline ends. The CDR3 contains 15 residues. Germline V lookup: CDR1 SGDLS, CDR2 YYNGEE. Original processing methods: Amplification from reference gene primers served as the basis for estimated nucleated cell counts. Sequencing was performed with immunoSEQ multiplex PCR; in TCRdb, only in-frame clones are kept and a portion is missing. V and J calls and clone size follow that table, whereas D and trimming were derived from the DNA. This sample has over 150,000 clones, with around 89% found just once.

The sequenced material came from peripheral blood. This sequence originates from a young man who had recovered from COVID-19. V usage is TRBV9 and J usage is TRBJ1-3; possibly TRBD1 for D (6 bases). DNA for the CDR3: TGTGCCAGCAGCGTAGAGGGGACATCTGGAAACACCATATATTTT. It translates to CASSVEGTSGNTIYF.